Included here is one T cell receptor (beta chain) sequence, with context. The sample comes from a study of cytomegalovirus exposure and HLA in healthy donors. PCR used 60 Vbeta primers and 13 Jbeta primers. Some clones are missing from TCRdb's copy, which holds only in-frame ones; the method was immunoSEQ multiplex PCR. The data contain roughly 150,000 clones, about 80% of them seen just once; the ten biggest clones take up roughly 0.69%. Germline CDR1 SGDLS, CDR2 YYNGEE. This CDR3 has 19 residues. The ends lost 0 bases at V and 3 bases at J; junction bases unmatched: 15. The sequenced sample was PBMCs. The TCR was taken from a male donor in good health and CMV-seronegative. The chain combines TRBV9 with TRBJ1-3; the match to TRBD1 covers 7 bases. In nucleotides, the CDR3 is TGTGCCAGCAGCGTAGCTAGTTCCCCCAACAGGGGTGGTGGAAACACCATATATTTT. Translation gives CASSVASSPNRGGGNTIYF. Drawing the rest from reference TRBV9 and TRBJ1-3, the complete variable domain is DSGVTQTPKHLITATGQRVTLRCSPRSGDLSVYWYQQSLDQGLQFLIQYYNGEERAKGNILERFSAQQFPDLHSELNLSSLELGDSALYFCASSVASSPNRGGGNTIYFGEGSWLTVV.